Shown below are 5 T cell receptor beta chains from a single sample sequenced in a study of T cell responses to AZD1222 COVID-19 vaccine. This table comes from immunoSEQ multiplex PCR, and its TCRdb copy is limited to in-frame clones, with some not included. The sample has 90,000 to 100,000 clones, about 88% seen once. The sequencing used peripheral blood, collected 28 days after the second AZD1222 dose. The source is an adult who received the AZD1222 COVID-19 vaccine.

This chain joins TRBV6-5 and TRBJ1-4; perhaps TRBD1 as D (6 bases). The germline V gene encodes CDR1 MNHEY and CDR2 SVGAGI. The length of the CDR3 is 14 residues. The ends were cut back, 7 bases at V and 7 bases at J, with 16 bases in the middle. CDR3 coding DNA: TGTGCCAGCACCGAGGGGGGAATTACTGAAAAACTGTTTTTT. Residues: CASTEGGITEKLFF.

This clone was observed a single time. This chain links TRBV24-1 with TRBJ1-2; D unclear. The V end was cut by 9 bases, the J end by 5 bases, with 15 bases between. The germline CDR1 and CDR2 sequences are KGHDR and SFDVKD. The CDR3 consists of 13 residues. This chain's CDR3 is CATPFKQLYGYTF. The CDR3 bases are TGTGCCACCCCCTTTAAACAGCTTTATGGCTACACCTTC.

The chain is built from TRBV27 and TRBJ2-7, with TRBD2 identical over 7 bases. Per germline, CDR1 MNHEY and CDR2 SMNVEV (reference sequence). V lost 3 bases to trimming and J lost 6 bases; unmatched junction nucleotides: 11. The CDR3 spans 15 residues. Written as DNA, the CDR3 is TGTGCCAGCAGTTTTTTAGAGGGAGGGAGATCCGAGCAGTACTTC. Its translation is CASSFLEGGRSEQYF.

CDR3: CASSPAPGRVQYF. The CDR3 nucleotides read TGTGCCAGCAGTCCCGCCCCCGGGAGGGTGCAGTACTTC. V is TRBV7-3 and J is TRBJ2-7, with 8 bases matching TRBD2. V lost 6 bases, J lost 9 bases, and 10 bases stayed unmatched. Germline CDR1 is SGHTA and CDR2 is FQGTGA. This CDR3 comprises 13 residues.

This chain uses TRBV6-5 with TRBJ2-3; D may be TRBD1 (6 bases). This CDR3 contains 15 residues. V lost 5 bases and J 4 bases, leaving 16 bases between the germline ends. In germline, CDR1 is MNHEY, CDR2 SVGAGI. The CDR3 coding sequence is TGTGCCAGCAGTCTGAGGGGGAGAGTCTCAGATACGCAGTATTTT. As protein: CASSLRGRVSDTQYF.